What follows describes a single T cell receptor (beta chain). Its antigen is currently unknown. The conserved phenylalanine or tryptophan normally closing the CDR3 is absent here, so this likely arose from a read error. TCR beta CDR3 regions were amplified from RNA transcripts. Using the HTBI primer set, a first-round RT-PCR was run on the TCR CDR3. TCRdb used MiXCR to reprocess the multiplex PCR reads, holding one entry per CDR3 protein. The data show fewer than 700,000 distinct CDR3 sequences, roughly 15% seen once. These data are taken from a study of T cells in Graves' hyperthyroidism and ophthalmopathy. Study summary: Peripheral blood samples were taken at initial diagnosis, prior to any treatment. Study-wide results and limits: Clonotypes that were expanded in thyroid above 0.001 mostly appeared in blood too. Using 13 V-J features, a model discriminated ophthalmopathy from stable hyperthyroidism.

The CDR3 length is 18 residues. Trimming pared 2 bases from V and 3 bases from J, leaving 20 bases between. Germline-derived CDR1 and CDR2 are DFQATT and SNEGSKA (reference sequence). The chain recombines TRBV20-1 with TRBJ1-6; no clear D gene. The source material was blood. The TCR originated in a woman under 30 with Graves' ophthalmopathy. CDR3 sequence: CSARSDGWSAFYNSPLHL. CDR3 sequence (DNA): TGCAGTGCTAGATCCGACGGGTGGTCAGCCTTCTATAATTCACCCCTCCACCTT.